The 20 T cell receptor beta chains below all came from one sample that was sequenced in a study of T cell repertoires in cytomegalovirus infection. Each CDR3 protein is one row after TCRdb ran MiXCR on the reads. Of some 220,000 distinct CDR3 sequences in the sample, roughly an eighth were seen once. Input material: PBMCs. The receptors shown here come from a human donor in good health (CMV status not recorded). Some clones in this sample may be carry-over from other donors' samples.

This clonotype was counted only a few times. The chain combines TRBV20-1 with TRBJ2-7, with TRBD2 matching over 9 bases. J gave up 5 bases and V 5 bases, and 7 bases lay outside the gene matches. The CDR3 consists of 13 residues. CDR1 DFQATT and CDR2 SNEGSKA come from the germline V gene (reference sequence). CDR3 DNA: TGCAGTGCTGGAGCGGGACTAGCTGACGAGCAGTACTTC. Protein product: CSAGAGLADEQYF.

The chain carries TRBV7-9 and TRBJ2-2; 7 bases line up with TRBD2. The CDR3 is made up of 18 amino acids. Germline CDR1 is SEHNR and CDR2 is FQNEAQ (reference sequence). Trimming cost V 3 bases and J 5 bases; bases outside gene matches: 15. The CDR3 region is CASSLARGSGAGTGELFF. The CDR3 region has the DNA TGTGCCAGCAGCTTGGCAAGAGGCAGCGGAGCGGGGACCGGGGAGCTGTTTTTT.

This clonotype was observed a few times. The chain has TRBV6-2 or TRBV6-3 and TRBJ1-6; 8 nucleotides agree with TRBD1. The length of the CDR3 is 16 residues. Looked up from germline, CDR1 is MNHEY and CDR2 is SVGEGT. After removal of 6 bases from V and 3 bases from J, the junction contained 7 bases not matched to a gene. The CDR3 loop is CASSLGTGGYNSPLHF. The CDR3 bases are TGTGCCAGCAGCCTCGGGACAGGCGGCTATAATTCACCCCTCCACTTT.

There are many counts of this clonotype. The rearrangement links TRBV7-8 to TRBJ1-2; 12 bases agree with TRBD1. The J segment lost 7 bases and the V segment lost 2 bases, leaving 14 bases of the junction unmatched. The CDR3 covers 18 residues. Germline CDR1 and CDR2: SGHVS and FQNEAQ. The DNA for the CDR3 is TGTGCCAGCAGCTTACCTGGGACAGGGGGCGATCTAGAACGTGGCTACACCTTC. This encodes CASSLPGTGGDLERGYTF.

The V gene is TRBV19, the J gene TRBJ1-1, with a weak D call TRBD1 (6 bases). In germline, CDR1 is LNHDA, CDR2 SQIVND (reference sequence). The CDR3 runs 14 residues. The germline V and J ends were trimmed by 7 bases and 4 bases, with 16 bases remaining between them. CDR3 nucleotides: TGTGCCAGTATCCCCTCCAGAGGGGGCACTGAAGCTTTCTTT. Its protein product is CASIPSRGGTEAFF.

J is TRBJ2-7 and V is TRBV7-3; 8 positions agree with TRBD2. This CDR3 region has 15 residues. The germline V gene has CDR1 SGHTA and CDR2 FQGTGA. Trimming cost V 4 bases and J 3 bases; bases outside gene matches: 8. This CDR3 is CASSSGAREVYEQYF. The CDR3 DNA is TGTGCCAGCAGCTCCGGGGCGCGGGAGGTCTACGAGCAGTACTTC.

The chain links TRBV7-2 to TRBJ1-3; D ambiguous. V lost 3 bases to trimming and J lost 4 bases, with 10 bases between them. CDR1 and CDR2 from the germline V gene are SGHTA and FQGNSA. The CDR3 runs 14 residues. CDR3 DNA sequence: TGTGCCAGCAGCTTTTCGGCGGGGGGAAACACCATATATTTT. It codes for CASSFSAGGNTIYF.

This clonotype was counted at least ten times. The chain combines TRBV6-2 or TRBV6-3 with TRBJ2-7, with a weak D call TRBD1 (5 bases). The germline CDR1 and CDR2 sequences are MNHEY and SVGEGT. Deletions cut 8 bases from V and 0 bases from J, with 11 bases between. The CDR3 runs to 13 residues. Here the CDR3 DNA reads TGTGCCAGCGCCAGGACACCCTCCTACGAGCAGTACTTC. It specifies CASARTPSYEQYF.

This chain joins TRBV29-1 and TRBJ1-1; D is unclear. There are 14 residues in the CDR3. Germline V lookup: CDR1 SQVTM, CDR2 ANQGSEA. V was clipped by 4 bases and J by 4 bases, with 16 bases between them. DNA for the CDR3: TGCAGCGTTGGGACTGGCCCGAGGGCCACTGAAGCTTTCTTT. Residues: CSVGTGPRATEAFF.

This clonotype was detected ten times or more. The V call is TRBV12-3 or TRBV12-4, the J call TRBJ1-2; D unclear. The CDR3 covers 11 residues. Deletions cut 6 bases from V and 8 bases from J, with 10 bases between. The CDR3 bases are TGTGCCAGCAGGACCGCTCTCGGCTACACCTTC. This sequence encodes CASRTALGYTF.

CDR3 amino acids: CASSSPGGKGGETQYF. Here the CDR3 DNA reads TGCGCCAGCAGCTCTCCCGGGGGCAAGGGAGGAGAGACCCAGTACTTC. The chain combines TRBV5-1 with TRBJ2-5; D is possibly TRBD1 or TRBD2 (6 bases each). CDR1 and CDR2 (germline): SGHRS, YFSETQ. The CDR3 is 16 residues long. V was clipped by 3 bases and J by 4 bases, with 19 bases between them.

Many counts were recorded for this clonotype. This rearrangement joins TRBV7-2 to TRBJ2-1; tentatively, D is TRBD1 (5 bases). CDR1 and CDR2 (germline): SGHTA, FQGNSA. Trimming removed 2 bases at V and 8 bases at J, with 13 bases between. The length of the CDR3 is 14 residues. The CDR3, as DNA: TGTGCCAGCAGCTTATTGCAGGGTGACTATGAGCAGTTCTTC. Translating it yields CASSLLQGDYEQFF.

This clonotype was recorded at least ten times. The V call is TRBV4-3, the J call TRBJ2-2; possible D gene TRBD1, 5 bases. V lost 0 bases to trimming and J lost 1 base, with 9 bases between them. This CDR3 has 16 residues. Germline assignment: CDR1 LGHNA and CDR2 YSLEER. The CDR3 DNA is TGCGCCAGCAGCCAAGATTGGGGCAGGAACACCGGGGAGCTGTTTTTT. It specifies CASSQDWGRNTGELFF.

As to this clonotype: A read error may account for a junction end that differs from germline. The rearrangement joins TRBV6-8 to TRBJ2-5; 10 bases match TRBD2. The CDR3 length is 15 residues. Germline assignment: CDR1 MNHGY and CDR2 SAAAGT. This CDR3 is CAGSYSLAGWETQYF. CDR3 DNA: TGTGCCGGCAGTTACTCACTAGCGGGGTGGGAGACCCAGTACTTC.

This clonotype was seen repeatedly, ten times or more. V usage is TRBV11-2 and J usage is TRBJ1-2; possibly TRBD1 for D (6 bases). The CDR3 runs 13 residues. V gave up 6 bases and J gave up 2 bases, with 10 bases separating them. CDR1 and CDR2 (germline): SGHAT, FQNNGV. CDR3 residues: CASSTDRNYGYTF. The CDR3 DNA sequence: TGTGCCAGCAGTACCGACAGGAACTATGGCTACACCTTC.

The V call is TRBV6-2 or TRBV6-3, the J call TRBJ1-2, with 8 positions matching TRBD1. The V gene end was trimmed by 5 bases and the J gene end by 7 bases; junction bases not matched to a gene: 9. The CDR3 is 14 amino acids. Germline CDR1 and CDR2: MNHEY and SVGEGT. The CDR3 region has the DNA TGTGCCAGCAGTAGGGGACAGGCCCTCAGTGGCTACACCTTC. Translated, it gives CASSRGQALSGYTF.

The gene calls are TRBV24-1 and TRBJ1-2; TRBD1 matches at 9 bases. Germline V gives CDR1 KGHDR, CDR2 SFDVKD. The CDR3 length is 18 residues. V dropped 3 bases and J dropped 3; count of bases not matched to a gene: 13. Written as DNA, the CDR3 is TGTGCCACCAGTGATATGACAGACAGGGGGAAATCGGACTATGGCTACACCTTC. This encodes CATSDMTDRGKSDYGYTF.

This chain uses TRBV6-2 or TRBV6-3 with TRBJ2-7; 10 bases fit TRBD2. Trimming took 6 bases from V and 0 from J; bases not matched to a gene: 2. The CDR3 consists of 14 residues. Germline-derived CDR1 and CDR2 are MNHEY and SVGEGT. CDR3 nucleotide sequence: TGTGCCAGCAGGACTAGCGGGCTCTCCTACGAGCAGTACTTC. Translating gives CASRTSGLSYEQYF.

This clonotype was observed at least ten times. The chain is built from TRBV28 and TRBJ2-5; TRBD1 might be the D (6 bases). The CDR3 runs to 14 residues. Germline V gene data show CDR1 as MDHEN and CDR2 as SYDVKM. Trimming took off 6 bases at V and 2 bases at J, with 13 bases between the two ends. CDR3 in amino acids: CASRSQGPQETQYF. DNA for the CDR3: TGTGCCAGCAGGTCCCAGGGGCCTCAAGAGACCCAGTACTTC.

CDR3 nucleotide sequence: TGTGCCAGCAGTTCCAACCTAGGGGGGGGTACCTACGAGCAGTACTTC. This translates into CASSSNLGGGTYEQYF. The V gene is TRBV6-1, the J gene TRBJ2-7; TRBD2 might be the D (7 bases). The CDR3 consists of 16 residues. V was trimmed by 5 bases and J by 2 bases, leaving 19 bases between them. Per germline, CDR1 MNHNS and CDR2 SASEGT.